The 23 T cell receptor beta chains below all came from one sample that was sequenced in a study of radiotherapy plus CTLA-4 blockade in lung cancer. The repertoire was sequenced with immunoSEQ multiplex PCR; TCRdb's copy has only in-frame clones and lacks some. Of 81,000 or so clones detected, about 79% appear once; the ten largest clones hold roughly 20%. The sequencing here drew on peripheral blood, taken from a patient treated with radiotherapy plus ipilimumab. The receptors come from a human donor with non-small cell lung cancer whose response to radiotherapy plus ipilimumab could not be evaluated. Some clones in this sample may be carry-over from other donors' samples.

The chain couples TRBV9 to TRBJ1-1; 10 nucleotides line up with TRBD1. V was clipped by 2 bases and J by 4 bases; unmatched bases: 2. This CDR3 has 14 residues. From germline, CDR1 is SGDLS and CDR2 YYNGEE. CDR3 residues: CASSVGQGGTEAFF. The CDR3 coding sequence is TGTGCCAGCAGCGTCGGACAGGGGGGCACTGAAGCTTTCTTT.

The gene calls are TRBV5-5 and TRBJ1-5, with D possibly TRBD1 on 5 matching bases. Trimming took off 5 bases at V and 4 bases at J, with 16 bases between the two ends. The germline V gene has CDR1 SGHKS and CDR2 YYEKEE (reference sequence). The CDR3 contains 15 residues. CDR3 bases: TGTGCCAGCAGTCCGGACGGGGGTTGGAATCAGCCCCAGCATTTT. Protein: CASSPDGGWNQPQHF.

The table lists this clone with a few counts. This same CDR3 is encoded by further DNA sequences in the sample. The V call is TRBV7-2, the J call TRBJ2-3, with TRBD2 matching over 8 bases. The CDR3 contains 17 residues. V lost 0 bases to trimming and J lost 2 bases; unmatched junction nucleotides: 7. CDR1 and CDR2 (germline): SGHTA, FQGNSA. CDR3 protein: CASSLAGSGGPTDTQYF. CDR3 nucleotides: TGTGCCAGCAGCTTAGCCGGGAGCGGGGGTCCCACAGATACGCAGTATTTT.

The rearrangement links TRBV5-1 to TRBJ2-6, with D possibly being TRBD1 (6 bases). This CDR3 has 15 residues. CDR1 is SGHRS, CDR2 YFSETQ, per germline. Trimming pared 4 bases from V and 2 bases from J, leaving 10 bases between. The CDR3 sequence: CASSPAGAGANVLTF. CDR3 DNA: TGCGCCAGCAGCCCAGCAGGGGCTGGGGCCAACGTCCTGACTTTC.

The chain is built from TRBV7-2 and TRBJ2-3; 11 bases align to TRBD2. Unmatched junction bases numbered 8, after V lost 6 bases and J lost 3 bases. This CDR3 has 16 residues. Per the germline V gene, CDR1 is SGHTA and CDR2 is FQGNSA. As DNA, the CDR3 is TGTGCCAGCAGTCGTAGCGGGGGGGCCCATACAGATACGCAGTATTTT. This gives the protein CASSRSGGAHTDTQYF.

V is TRBV4-1 and J is TRBJ2-5; D gene ambiguous. The CDR3 spans 13 residues. Per the germline V gene, CDR1 is MGHRA and CDR2 is YSYEKL. Deletions cut 4 bases from V and 4 bases from J, with 10 bases between. CDR3: CASSRLPGETQYF. The CDR3 DNA follows: TGCGCCAGCAGCCGCCTGCCAGGAGAGACCCAGTACTTC.

The J gene is TRBJ2-5, the V gene TRBV19; 7 nucleotides match TRBD2. CDR3 size: 15 residues. Germline CDR1 LNHDA, CDR2 SQIVND (reference sequence). V gave up 3 bases and J gave up 2 bases; unmatched junction bases: 6. The CDR3: CASSIDVGGQETQYF. The CDR3 DNA sequence: TGTGCCAGTAGTATCGACGTCGGGGGGCAAGAGACCCAGTACTTC.

The CDR3 nucleotides read TGTGCCAGCAGCGAGGGGCATTTCGAGGAAAAACTGTTTTTT. Translated: CASSEGHFEEKLFF. The rearrangement uses TRBV9 and TRBJ1-4, with TRBD1 as a possible D gene (5 bases). The CDR3 has 14 amino acids. Germline-derived CDR1 and CDR2 are SGDLS and YYNGEE. V lost 3 bases, J lost 8 bases, and 14 bases lay in between.

V usage is TRBV5-1 and J usage is TRBJ2-5, with 9 bases identical to TRBD2. This CDR3 has 15 residues. Per the germline V gene, CDR1 is SGHRS and CDR2 is YFSETQ. J was trimmed by 5 bases and V by 4 bases; bases with no gene match: 9. The CDR3 sequence is CASSAQTSGGETQYF. The CDR3, as DNA: TGCGCCAGCAGCGCCCAGACTAGCGGAGGCGAGACCCAGTACTTC.

This clone has at least ten counts. The rearrangement links TRBV7-9 to TRBJ1-2; possible D gene TRBD1, 5 bases. V lost 5 bases to trimming and J lost 9 bases, with 10 bases between them. Germline V gene sequence: CDR1 SEHNR, CDR2 FQNEAQ (reference sequence). The CDR3 is 11 residues long. The CDR3 nucleotides read TGTGCCAGCAGCCTAGGGGAGCGCTACACCTTC. Protein sequence: CASSLGERYTF.

CDR3 DNA sequence: TGTGCCAGCAGCTTAGAGGCTAGCCCCCACAATGAGCAGTTCTTC. It is translated as CASSLEASPHNEQFF. The chain joins TRBV11-3 to TRBJ2-1, with D tentatively TRBD2 (5 bases). The V and J ends lost 0 bases and 5 bases respectively, with 11 bases between them. Per germline, CDR1 SGHNT and CDR2 YENEEA. The CDR3 extends over 15 amino acids. The variable domain in full, completed from reference TRBV11-3 and TRBJ2-1, reads EAGVVQSPRYKIIEKKQPVAFWCNPISGHNTLYWYLQNLGQGPELLIRYENEEAVDDSQLPKDRFSAERLKGVDSTLKIQPAELGDSAVYLCASSLEASPHNEQFFGPGTRLTVL.

This chain links TRBV5-1 with TRBJ2-5; 12 nucleotides align to TRBD1. The germline V gene encodes CDR1 SGHRS and CDR2 YFSETQ. The trim removed 0 bases at V and 3 bases at J, leaving 3 bases unmatched. The CDR3 length is 16 residues. The CDR3 DNA sequence: TGCGCCAGCAGCTTGGGGGGGACAGGGGGCGAAGAGACCCAGTACTTC. Encoded protein: CASSLGGTGGEETQYF.

The V gene is TRBV4-2, the J gene TRBJ2-7; a weak D match, TRBD1 (6 bases). Per the germline V gene, CDR1 is LGHNA and CDR2 is YNFKEQ. This CDR3 comprises 13 residues. Trimming cost V 5 bases and J 6 bases, with 14 bases left between them. CDR3 protein: CASSTGTQSEQYF. For the CDR3, the DNA is TGTGCCAGCAGCACAGGGACCCAAAGCGAGCAGTACTTC.

The chain joins TRBV7-2 to TRBJ1-2; 7 bases fit TRBD1. Germline loops: CDR1 SGHTA, CDR2 FQGNSA. The V and J ends lost 6 bases and 1 base, in that order; junction bases with no gene match: 8. The CDR3 sequence is 15 residues long. As DNA, the CDR3 is TGTGCCAGCAGGGACCGGGACAGCCTTAACTATGGCTACACCTTC. Translation: CASRDRDSLNYGYTF.

This chain uses TRBV5-6 with TRBJ2-7; D is possibly TRBD1 (6 bases). Germline V gives CDR1 SGHDT, CDR2 YYEEEE. The germline V and J ends were trimmed by 4 bases and 4 bases, with 18 bases remaining between them. This CDR3 has 15 residues. The CDR3 is CASSKRTEVRYEQYF. The CDR3 DNA follows: TGTGCCAGCAGCAAAAGGACAGAGGTAAGGTACGAGCAGTACTTC.

The chain carries TRBV19 and TRBJ1-6; 7 nucleotides agree with TRBD1. This CDR3 spans 14 amino acids. Germline assignment: CDR1 LNHDA and CDR2 SQIVND (reference sequence). Unmatched junction bases numbered 3, after V lost 4 bases and J lost 6 bases. The CDR3 is CASSTTGVNSPLHF. The CDR3 nucleotides are TGTGCCAGTAGTACTACAGGGGTTAATTCACCCCTCCACTTT.

The gene calls are TRBV29-1 and TRBJ1-1; TRBD1 agrees at 9 bases. CDR1 and CDR2 from the germline V gene are SQVTM and ANQGSEA. J lost 4 bases, V lost 6 bases, and 9 bases had no gene match. The CDR3 extends over 14 amino acids. The CDR3 DNA reads as TGCAGCGTCCGTAAAGGACAGGGGATCACTGAAGCTTTCTTT. Encoded protein: CSVRKGQGITEAFF.

The V gene is TRBV11-2, the J gene TRBJ2-1, with 8 bases fitting TRBD2. V dropped 4 bases and J dropped 4; count of bases not matched to a gene: 9. The CDR3 contains 16 residues. Germline loops: CDR1 SGHAT, CDR2 FQNNGV. The CDR3 reads CASSSPGLGVYNEQFF. CDR3 in DNA: TGTGCCAGCAGCTCGCCGGGACTAGGGGTTTACAATGAGCAGTTCTTC.

The chain employs TRBV5-1 and TRBJ2-3, with TRBD2 matching over 8 bases. J gave up 3 bases and V 0 bases, and 6 bases lay outside the gene matches. This CDR3 contains 16 residues. Germline V gives CDR1 SGHRS, CDR2 YFSETQ. The chain's CDR3 is CASSLGSGGGTDTQYF. The CDR3 nucleotides are TGCGCCAGCAGCTTGGGGAGCGGGGGAGGAACAGATACGCAGTATTTT. The full variable domain, rest sourced from reference TRBV5-1 and TRBJ2-3, is KAGVTQTPRYLIKTRGQQVTLSCSPISGHRSVSWYQQTPGQGLQFLFEYFSETQRNKGNFPGRFSGRQFSNSRSEMNVSTLELGDSALYLCASSLGSGGGTDTQYFGPGTRLTVL.

The chain has TRBV6-5 and TRBJ2-7, with TRBD2 identical over 12 bases. The length of the CDR3 is 14 residues. V lost 5 bases, J lost 7 bases, and 6 bases stayed unmatched. Germline CDR1 MNHEY, CDR2 SVGAGI. CDR3 residues: CASSPSGGAGEQYF. In DNA form, the CDR3 reads TGTGCCAGCAGTCCTAGCGGGGGGGCCGGTGAGCAGTACTTC.

The CDR3 region has the DNA TGTGCCAGCAGCTTCCCCGGGGGGAACACTGAAGCTTTCTTT. It encodes CASSFPGGNTEAFF. V is TRBV5-4 and J is TRBJ1-1; D might be TRBD1 (5 bases). Trimming removed 2 bases from V and 1 base from J, with 9 bases in between. CDR3 length: 14 amino acids. Germline-derived CDR1 and CDR2 are SGHNT and YYREEE (reference sequence).

The chain is built from TRBV2 and TRBJ2-3, with D perhaps matching TRBD1 (6 bases). The CDR3 covers 15 residues. Germline lookup yields CDR1 SNHLY and CDR2 FYNNEI. The ends were cut back, 7 bases at V and 1 base at J, with 15 bases in the middle. CDR3 loop: CASTGQLAGTDTQYF. The CDR3 nucleotides read TGTGCCAGCACCGGACAGCTCGCCGGCACAGATACGCAGTATTTT.

This clone was detected ten times or more. The gene calls are TRBV15 and TRBJ1-5; the D is unclear. The germline V gene has CDR1 LNHNV and CDR2 YYDKDF (reference sequence). Trimming pared 0 bases from V and 0 bases from J, leaving 9 bases between. This CDR3 has 16 amino acids. CDR3 residues: CATSRDRIYSNQPQHF. DNA of the CDR3: TGTGCCACCAGCAGAGACAGGATCTATAGCAATCAGCCCCAGCATTTT. The entire variable domain, with the rest obtained from reference TRBV15 and TRBJ1-5, is as follows: DAMVIQNPRYQVTQFGKPVTLSCSQTLNHNVMYWYQQKSSQAPKLLFHYYDKDFNNEADTPDNFQSRRPNTSFCFLDIRSPGLGDTAMYLCATSRDRIYSNQPQHFGDGTRLSIL.